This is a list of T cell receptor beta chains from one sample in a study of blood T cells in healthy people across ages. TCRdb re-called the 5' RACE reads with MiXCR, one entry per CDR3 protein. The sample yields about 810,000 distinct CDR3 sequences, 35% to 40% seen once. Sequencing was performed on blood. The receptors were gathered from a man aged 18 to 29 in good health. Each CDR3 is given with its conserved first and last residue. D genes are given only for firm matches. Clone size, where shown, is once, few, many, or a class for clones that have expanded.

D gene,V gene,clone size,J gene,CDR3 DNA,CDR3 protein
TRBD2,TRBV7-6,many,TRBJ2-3,TGTGCCAGCAGCCATGGACTAGCGGCAGATACGCAGTATTTT,CASSHGLAADTQYF
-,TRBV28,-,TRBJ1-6,TGTGCCAGCAGACCAGGGACACAGGGTTTGAATTCACCCCTCCACTTT,CASRPGTQGLNSPLHF
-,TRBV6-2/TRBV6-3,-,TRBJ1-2,TGTGCCAGCAACCAGGGGAACTATGGCTACACCTTC,CASNQGNYGYTF
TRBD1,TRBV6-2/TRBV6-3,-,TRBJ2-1,TGTGCCAGCAGTTTTCCTCTGCGGGGAAAGACAGGGGAGGACAATGAGCAGTTCTTC,CASSFPLRGKTGEDNEQFF
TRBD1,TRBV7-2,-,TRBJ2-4,TGTGCCAGCAGCAGCTTCCGGGACAGAGAAAACATTCAGTACTTC,CASSSFRDRENIQYF
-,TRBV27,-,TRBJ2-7,TGTGCCAGCAGTCCCGGGACCAACTACGAGCAGTACTTC,CASSPGTNYEQYF
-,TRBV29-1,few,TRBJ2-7,TGCAGCGTGGAAAGTGGAAGCCCCTACGAGCAGTACTTC,CSVESGSPYEQYF
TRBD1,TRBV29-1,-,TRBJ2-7,TGCAGCGCCCAAGACAGGGGGCTCGAGCAGTACTTC,CSAQDRGLEQYF
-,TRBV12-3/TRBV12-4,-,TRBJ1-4,TGTGCCAGCAGTTCATCCCGGGACAAGGGTGAAAAACTGTTTTTT,CASSSSRDKGEKLFF
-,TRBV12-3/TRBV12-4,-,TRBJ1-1,TGTGCCAGCACCAAGGGGGACACTGAAGCTTTCTTT,CASTKGDTEAFF
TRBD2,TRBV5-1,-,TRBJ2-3,TGCGCCAGCGGCTTCGAGGGAGGGCCCCCAGATACGCAGTATTTT,CASGFEGGPPDTQYF
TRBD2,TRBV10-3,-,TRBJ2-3,TGTGCCATCAGTGGGAGGGAAGCGGGGGCCCGCGGTACGCAGTATTTT,CAISGREAGARGTQYF
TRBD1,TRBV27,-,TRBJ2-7,TGTGCCAGCAGTGGAGGACAGGCCACCTCCTACGAGCAGTACTTC,CASSGGQATSYEQYF
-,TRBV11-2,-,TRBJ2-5,TGTGCCAGCAGCTTAACCCGGGGCCAAGAGACCCAGTACTTC,CASSLTRGQETQYF
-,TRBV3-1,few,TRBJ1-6,TGTGCCAGCAGCCAAGATCCGGATTCACCCCTCCACTTT,CASSQDPDSPLHF
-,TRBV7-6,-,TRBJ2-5,TGTGCCACCTCGACATGGAATGGAGAGACCCAGTACTTC,CATSTWNGETQYF
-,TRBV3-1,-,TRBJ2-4,TGTGCCAGCAGCCAAGGGGGCTCGGTTGAGCAGTACTTC,CASSQGGSVEQYF
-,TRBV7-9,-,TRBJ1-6,TGTGCCAGCAGCTTTTGGGGAATGGATTCACCCCTCCACTTT,CASSFWGMDSPLHF
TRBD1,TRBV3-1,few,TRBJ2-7,TGTGCCAGCAGCCAAGCCACGACAGGGGGCTCCTACGAGCAGTACTTC,CASSQATTGGSYEQYF
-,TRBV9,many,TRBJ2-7,TGTGCCAGCAGCGCTGCCAGCAGAGACTACGAGCAGTACTTC,CASSAASRDYEQYF
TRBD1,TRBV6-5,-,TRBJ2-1,TGTGCCAGCAGTCCGCACGATGACAGGGAGTTAAGGCAGTTCTTC,CASSPHDDRELRQFF
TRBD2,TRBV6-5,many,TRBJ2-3,TGTGCCAGCAGTTCAACGGGGGGGAAAGATACGCAGTATTTT,CASSSTGGKDTQYF
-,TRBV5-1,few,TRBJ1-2,TGCGCCAGGAACCCTTGGGGAGTATATAGCTACACCTTC,CARNPWGVYSYTF
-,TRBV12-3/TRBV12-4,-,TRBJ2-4,TGTGCCAGCAGTTCGGGGCAGAAACGCTCGGGGCAGTACTTC,CASSSGQKRSGQYF
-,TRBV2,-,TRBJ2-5,TGTGCCAGCAGTAACAACAGGGCAGAGACCCAGTACTTC,CASSNNRAETQYF
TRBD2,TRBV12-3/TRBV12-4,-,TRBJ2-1,TGTGCCAGCAGTTCAGCTAGCGGGGGGGCCTATGAGCAGTTCTTC,CASSSASGGAYEQFF
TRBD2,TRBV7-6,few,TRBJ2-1,TGTGCCAGCAGCACCACTAGCGGGGCCAACAATGAGCAGTTCTTC,CASSTTSGANNEQFF
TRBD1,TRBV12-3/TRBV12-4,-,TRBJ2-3,TGTGCCAGCAGTTTAACTGACAGGGTATGGGCGAGCACAGATACGCAGTATTTT,CASSLTDRVWASTDTQYF
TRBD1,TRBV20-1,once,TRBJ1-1,TGCAGTGCTGGGGGGACAGGGGCAGGGTACACTGAAGCTTTCTTT,CSAGGTGAGYTEAFF
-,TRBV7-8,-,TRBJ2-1,TGTGCCAGCAGCTTAATTACATTCGGGGGCGAGCAGTTCTTC,CASSLITFGGEQFF
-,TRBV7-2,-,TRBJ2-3,TGTGCCAGCAGCGGACGGACAGCATCCACAGATACGCAGTATTTT,CASSGRTASTDTQYF
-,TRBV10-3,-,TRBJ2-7,TGTGCCATCAGACTTCAGGGGGGGAACAATGAGCAGTACTTC,CAIRLQGGNNEQYF
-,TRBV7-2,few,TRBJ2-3,TGTGCCAGCAGCGTACCAGCGACAGATACGCAGTATTTT,CASSVPATDTQYF
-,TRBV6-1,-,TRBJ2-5,TGTGCCAGCAGTGCCCAGCCAGGGGGAGGTTGGGAGACCCAGTACTTC,CASSAQPGGGWETQYF
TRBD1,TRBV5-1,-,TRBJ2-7,TGCGCCAGCAGCTATCGGACAGGGACGGACGAGCAGTACTTC,CASSYRTGTDEQYF
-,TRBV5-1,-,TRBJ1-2,TGCGCCAGCAGCTTTTGGCAAGACTATGGCTACACCTTC,CASSFWQDYGYTF